These 4 T cell receptor beta chains came from one sample sequenced in a study of cytomegalovirus exposure and HLA in healthy donors. PCR was performed using 60 Vbeta and 13 Jbeta primers. TCRdb's copy holds only in-frame clones and misses some; the assay was immunoSEQ multiplex PCR. The table gives 95,000 to 150,000 clones; the top ten clones make up under 2.5% of it. Input material: PBMCs. The origin of the receptors is a man between 40 and 49 years old in good health and CMV-seronegative.

The chain combines TRBV7-2 with TRBJ1-1, with 7 bases that match TRBD1. The trim removed 2 bases at V and 4 bases at J, leaving 4 bases unmatched. The CDR3 totals 14 residues. The germline V gene encodes CDR1 SGHTA and CDR2 FQGNSA. CDR3 loop: CASSLRQGGTEAFF. Here the CDR3 DNA reads TGTGCCAGCAGCTTACGCCAGGGGGGCACTGAAGCTTTCTTT.

V is TRBV5-6 and J is TRBJ2-7; D is possibly TRBD2 (6 bases). The germline gives CDR1 SGHDT, CDR2 YYEEEE. This CDR3 contains 16 residues. Deletions cut 0 bases from V and 7 bases from J, with 20 bases between. Here the CDR3 reads CASSLAWTTFSGEQYF. Written as DNA, the CDR3 is TGTGCCAGCAGCTTGGCCTGGACTACCTTTTCGGGGGAGCAGTACTTC. The whole variable domain, remainder taken from reference TRBV5-6 and TRBJ2-7, is DAGVTQSPTHLIKTRGQQVTLRCSPKSGHDTVSWYQQALGQGPQFIFQYYEEEERQRGNFPDRFSGHQFPNYSSELNVNALLLGDSALYLCASSLAWTTFSGEQYFGPGTRLTVT.

This rearrangement joins TRBV11-3 to TRBJ2-1; 12 bases agree with TRBD2. Germline-derived CDR1 and CDR2 are SGHNT and YENEEA. This CDR3 spans 14 amino acids. V was clipped by 8 bases and J by 7 bases; unmatched bases: 6. CDR3 region: CASEASGRGNEQFF. CDR3 in DNA: TGTGCCAGCGAAGCTAGCGGGAGGGGAAATGAGCAGTTCTTC.

The genes are TRBV19 and TRBJ2-6, with D hard to call. V was cut by 7 bases and J by 1 base, with 14 bases left in between. This CDR3 contains 16 residues. CDR1 and CDR2 from the germline V gene are LNHDA and SQIVND (reference sequence). Here the CDR3 DNA reads TGTGCCAGTACAAGACTCGACTTTTCTGGGGCCAACGTCCTGACTTTC. Its protein product is CASTRLDFSGANVLTF.